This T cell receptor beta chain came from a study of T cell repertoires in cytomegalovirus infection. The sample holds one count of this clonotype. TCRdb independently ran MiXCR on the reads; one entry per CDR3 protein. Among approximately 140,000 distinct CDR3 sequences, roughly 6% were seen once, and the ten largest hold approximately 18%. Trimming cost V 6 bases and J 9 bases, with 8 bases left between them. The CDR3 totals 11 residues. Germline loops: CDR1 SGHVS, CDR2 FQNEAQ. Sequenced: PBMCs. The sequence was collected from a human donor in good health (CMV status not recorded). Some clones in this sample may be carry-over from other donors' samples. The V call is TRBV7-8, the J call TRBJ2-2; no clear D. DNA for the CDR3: TGTGCCAGCAGTCCCTGGCGGGAGCTGTTTTTT. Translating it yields CASSPWRELFF.